This TCR beta chain was identified in a study of T-cell reconstitution after alpha-beta-depleted transplantation in children. Study-level results: Once a year had passed after transplant, T-cell counts and diversity came mostly from newly produced T cells. Expanded graft clones, several hundred of them, were reportedly the source of alpha-beta T cells about two months after transplant. The high TCRbeta diversity at day 60 in some patients came from surviving recipient T cells and thymic progenitors.

At least ten counts were recorded for this clonotype. The antigen is not known. V was clipped by 2 bases and J by 1 base; unmatched bases: 2. CDR1 is SGHRS, CDR2 YFSETQ, per germline. The CDR3 has 14 amino acids. TCRbeta library construction was performed incorporating unique molecular identifiers. TCRdb itself ran the PCR reads through MiXCR, one entry per CDR3 protein. The table has 200,000 to 250,000 distinct CDR3 sequences, around 7.8% seen once. Here the sequenced sample was PBMCs, mostly from graft donor cells, taken 180 days after TCRalphabeta/CD19-depleted stem cell transplant. The receptor was isolated from a male patient between 5 and 17 years old who had a stem cell transplant for acute lymphoblastic leukemia, so the T cells may come from the graft donor. The chain carries TRBV5-1 and TRBJ1-1; 7 bases line up with TRBD1. CDR3 nucleotide sequence: TGCGCCAGCAGCTTTGACAGGGCGAACACTGAAGCTTTCTTT. Translating gives CASSFDRANTEAFF.